This is a list of T cell receptor beta chains from one sample in a study of vaccination and CD4 T cells after COVID-19. From the PCR reads, TCRdb called clonotypes with MiXCR, one entry per CDR3 protein. This table holds about 17,000 distinct CDR3 sequences, roughly 49% found once. These receptors have no identified antigens. The material sequenced was CD4+ T cells from blood, cultured in vitro, taken about 7 months after SARS-CoV-2 vaccination. The receptors shown here come from a human donor who had recovered from COVID-19. The CDR3 runs from the conserved cysteine through the conserved F or W. The D gene is left open where the match is weak. For some rows the clone size is stated as once, few or many, or as a class when expanded; others skip it.

j_call d_call v_call clone_size cdr3_aa cdr3_nt
TRBJ1-2 TRBD1 TRBV7-2 few CASSLGGTGNYGYTF TGTGCCAGCAGCTTAGGAGGGACAGGGAACTATGGCTACACCTTC
TRBJ1-2 TRBD1 TRBV6-1 once CASKPTGPYGYTF TGTGCCAGCAAACCGACAGGGCCCTATGGCTACACCTTC
TRBJ1-2 NA TRBV20-1 NA CSARGDTGIYTF TGCAGTGCTAGGGGGGACACAGGAATCTACACCTTC
TRBJ1-5 TRBD1 TRBV6-1 NA CASARQGQPQHF TGTGCCAGCGCCCGACAGGGTCAGCCCCAGCATTTT
TRBJ2-5 NA TRBV20-1 NA CSARPGHIETQYF TGCAGTGCTAGACCGGGACACATAGAGACCCAGTACTTC
TRBJ1-2 NA TRBV7-2 few CASSLASREDGYTF TGTGCCAGCAGCTTAGCTTCCAGGGAGGATGGCTACACCTTC
TRBJ2-2 NA TRBV7-9 few CASRDRNTGELFF TGTGCCAGCAGGGATAGGAACACCGGGGAGCTGTTTTTT
TRBJ2-1 TRBD2 TRBV7-9 NA CASSTRGGLYNEQFF TGTGCCAGCAGCACACGGGGGGGCCTCTACAATGAGCAGTTCTTC
TRBJ2-5 NA TRBV7-3 few CASSLRGTQETQYF TGTGCCAGCAGCTTAAGAGGAACCCAAGAGACCCAGTACTTC
TRBJ1-2 NA TRBV19 NA CASSRGGGYGYTF TGTGCCAGTAGTCGGGGGGGCGGGTATGGCTACACCTTC
TRBJ2-3 NA TRBV6-1 few CASRGPAMDTQYF TGTGCCAGCAGGGGACCCGCCATGGATACGCAGTATTTT
TRBJ1-4 NA TRBV15 NA CATSRSYTGTNEKLFF TGTGCCACCAGCAGATCTTATACAGGGACTAATGAAAAACTGTTTTTT
TRBJ2-7 TRBD2 TRBV20-1 few CSARLAGGPGEQYF TGCAGTGCGAGACTAGCGGGAGGGCCGGGCGAGCAGTACTTC
TRBJ2-1 TRBD1 TRBV6-4 NA CASSERDRVKFEQFF TGTGCCAGCAGTGAGCGGGACAGGGTCAAATTCGAGCAGTTCTTC
TRBJ2-7 TRBD2 TRBV20-1 NA CSIGTSGRAYEQYF TGCAGCATAGGGACTAGCGGGAGAGCCTACGAGCAGTACTTC
TRBJ1-2 NA TRBV20-1 NA CSARGGARTINYGYTF TGCAGTGCTAGAGGAGGGGCCAGGACCATAAACTATGGCTACACCTTC
TRBJ1-2 NA TRBV15 medium-sized CATSRDAGRGYGYTF TGTGCCACCAGCAGAGATGCTGGCAGGGGATATGGCTACACCTTC
TRBJ2-7 TRBD1 TRBV4-1 few CASSQLTGSSYEQYF TGCGCCAGCAGCCAGTTGACAGGGAGCTCCTACGAGCAGTACTTC
TRBJ2-7 TRBD1 TRBV6-1 NA CASRRQGATYEQYF TGTGCCAGCAGGAGACAGGGGGCAACTTACGAGCAGTACTTC
TRBJ1-6 NA TRBV2 NA CASSVYSNSPLHF TGTGCCAGCAGTGTGTACAGTAATTCACCCCTCCACTTT
TRBJ1-1 NA TRBV19 NA CASSNHEYTEAFF TGTGCCAGTAGTAATCACGAGTACACTGAAGCTTTCTTT
TRBJ1-6 NA TRBV2 NA CASSEAVGGGNSPLHF TGTGCCAGCAGTGAAGCAGTTGGGGGCGGAAATTCACCCCTCCACTTT
TRBJ2-2 TRBD2 TRBV7-2 NA CASRSLATGELFF TGTGCCAGCAGATCACTAGCGACCGGGGAGCTGTTTTTT
TRBJ1-2 TRBD1 TRBV6-1 NA CASSPRGGGAYGYTF TGTGCCAGCAGTCCACGGGGAGGGGGCGCCTATGGCTACACCTTC
TRBJ2-3 TRBD2 TRBV7-9 NA CASSLAAGGTQYF TGTGCCAGCAGCTTAGCGGCGGGGGGCACGCAGTATTTT
TRBJ1-1 NA TRBV7-9 NA CASSLVNSGVQNTEAFF TGTGCCAGCAGCTTAGTAAATAGTGGAGTTCAGAACACTGAAGCTTTCTTT
TRBJ2-5 NA TRBV7-6 NA CASSSRTGRGETQYF TGTGCCAGCAGCTCGAGGACCGGGCGTGGAGAGACCCAGTACTTC
TRBJ2-7 NA TRBV7-6 NA CASSVGPGAEQYF TGTGCCAGCAGCGTAGGACCAGGGGCCGAGCAGTACTTC